The 3 T cell receptor beta chains presented below share a single source sample, sequenced in a study of cytomegalovirus exposure and HLA in healthy donors. The primer mix had 60 Vbeta and 13 Jbeta primers. The method was immunoSEQ multiplex PCR; TCRdb's version includes in-frame clones alone and lacks a portion of them. This table holds about 130,000 clones, 66% found once. What was sequenced was PBMCs. These receptors were taken from a human donor in good health.

This clone occurred a few times. CDR3 residues: CASSLAGTGFEQYF. The CDR3 DNA follows: TGTGCCAGCAGTTTAGCCGGGACAGGGTTTGAGCAGTACTTC. The chain employs TRBV27 and TRBJ2-7; 9 nucleotides agree with TRBD1. V was pared by 2 bases and J by 7 bases, with 6 bases of the junction left unmatched. The CDR3 length is 14 residues. Germline CDR1 MNHEY, CDR2 SMNVEV (reference sequence).

The chain links TRBV2 to TRBJ2-2; D is perhaps TRBD1 (5 bases). The germline V and J ends were trimmed by 3 bases and 1 base, with 12 bases remaining between them. The length of the CDR3 is 16 residues. The V gene's germline CDR1 is SNHLY and CDR2 FYNNEI. CDR3 sequence: CASSETRQQNTGELFF. The DNA for the CDR3 is TGTGCCAGCAGTGAGACCCGACAGCAGAACACCGGGGAGCTGTTTTTT.

The chain joins TRBV9 to TRBJ2-3; 9 bases line up with TRBD2. CDR3 size: 14 residues. In germline, CDR1 is SGDLS, CDR2 YYNGEE. Trimming cost V 7 bases and J 4 bases; bases outside gene matches: 7. The CDR3 bases are TGTGCCAGCGCGGGAGGGGGACGCGCAGATACGCAGTATTTT. This codes for CASAGGGRADTQYF.